This T cell receptor beta chain was profiled in a study of blood T cell repertoires in COVID-19. Looking at the study overall: The United States, Italy and Spain were the sources of the acute and convalescent COVID-19 samples. The analysed material was cDNA or gDNA that came from T cells, B-cell-depleted T cells, or PBMCs.

Per germline, CDR1 LNHNV and CDR2 YYDKDF (reference sequence). The V end was cut by 3 bases, the J end by 7 bases, with 4 bases between. The CDR3 is made up of 11 amino acids. Recruited during active infection, patients (from Seattle) were subsequently followed longitudinally. Authors' data handling: The authors estimated nucleated cell counts from reference gene primer amplification. Repertoires were generated with immunoSEQ multiplex PCR, while TCRdb's copy carries only in-frame clones and drops some. For V, J and clone size, that table is used; D and trimming come from the DNA. The sample lists roughly 190,000 clones, roughly 84% occurring once.

The chain couples TRBV15 to TRBJ2-4; D gene ambiguous. This sequence was found in a woman in her seventies with COVID-19, enrolled during active disease. Sequenced material: peripheral blood. The CDR3: CATSRGNIQYF. CDR3 nucleotides: TGTGCCACCAGCAGGGGCAACATTCAGTACTTC.